Sequencing of this T cell receptor (beta chain) was carried out in a study of beta chain features in type 1 diabetes. Study as a whole: Age, gender and cell yields were similar between patients and healthy donors. Points from the study as a whole: The cDNA sequencing approach could over-represent high-TCR-expressing cells. Across all four CD4+ subsets, people with type 1 diabetes showed modestly shorter TCRB CDR3s.

The length of the CDR3 is 15 residues. Deletions cut 0 bases from V and 4 bases from J, with 9 bases between. Per the germline V gene, CDR1 is LGHNA and CDR2 is YNFKEQ. On this clone: Antigen specificity is unknown.

CD45RO/CCR7/CD25/CD127/CD95/CD27 staining was used to isolate CD4+ naive, central memory, regulatory and stem cell-like memory cells by sorting. Expressed TCRB transcripts were sequenced because the isolated RNA had all been reverse transcribed beforehand. Clones were sequenced by immunoSEQ multiplex PCR, and TCRdb holds only the in-frame ones, with some missing. The sample carries approximately 170,000 clones, roughly 8% recorded once. J is TRBJ2-2 and V is TRBV4-2; D is possibly TRBD2 (5 bases). This TCR was sampled from a woman aged 40-49 years with type 1 diabetes. What was sequenced was central memory CD4+ T cells from blood. DNA for the CDR3: TGTGCCAGCAGCCAAGATGAGCGGTTCACCGGGGAGCTGTTTTTT. This sequence encodes CASSQDERFTGELFF.